This T cell receptor (beta chain) was identified during a study of cytomegalovirus exposure and HLA in healthy donors. With regard to this clone: Its target is not known.

Germline assignment: CDR1 SGHNT and CDR2 YENEEA. CDR3 length: 15 residues. Trimming removed 4 bases at V and 3 bases at J, with 12 bases between. General observations from the study: Among TCR beta chains, those listed as cytomegalovirus-associated numbered around 180.

Vbeta (60) and Jbeta (13) primers were used in the PCR. Repertoires were generated with immunoSEQ multiplex PCR, while TCRdb's copy carries only in-frame clones and drops some. The sample lists some 190,000 clones; 85% were seen once. This chain connects TRBV11-3 to TRBJ2-2; TRBD1 might be the D (5 bases). Sample: PBMCs. This clonotype was sampled from a boy aged 2 to 9 in good health and CMV-seronegative. In DNA form, the CDR3 reads TGTGCCAGCAGCTCTTACTTGACAGACACCGGGGAGCTGTTTTTT. Encoded protein: CASSSYLTDTGELFF.